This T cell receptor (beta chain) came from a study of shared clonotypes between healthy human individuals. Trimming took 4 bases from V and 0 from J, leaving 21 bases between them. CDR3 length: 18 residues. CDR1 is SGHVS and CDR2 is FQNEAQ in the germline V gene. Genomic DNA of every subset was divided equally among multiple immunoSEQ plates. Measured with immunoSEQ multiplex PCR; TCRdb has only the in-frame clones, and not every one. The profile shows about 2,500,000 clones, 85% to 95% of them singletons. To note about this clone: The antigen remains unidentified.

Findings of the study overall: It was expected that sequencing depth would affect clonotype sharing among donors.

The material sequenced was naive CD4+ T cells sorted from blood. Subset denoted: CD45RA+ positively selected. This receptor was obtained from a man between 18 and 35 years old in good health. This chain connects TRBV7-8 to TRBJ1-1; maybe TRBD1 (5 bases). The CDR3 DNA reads TGTGCCAGCAGCTCCGTCCCGGGGGAAAGTTTGATGAACACTGAAGCTTTCTTT. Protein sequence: CASSSVPGESLMNTEAFF.